Reported below is one TCR beta chain. The data were obtained in a study of shared clonotypes between healthy human individuals. At the level of the study: Per-donor plates numbered three CD4 naive, three CD4 memory, two CD8 naive and one CD8 memory.

CDR3 length equals 15 residues. The germline V gene encodes CDR1 SGHAT and CDR2 FQNNGV. Trimming removed 1 base at V and 3 bases at J, with 10 bases between. Some clones are missing from TCRdb's copy, which holds only in-frame ones; the method was immunoSEQ multiplex PCR. This sample yields about 2 million clones, of which 85% to 95% are seen a single time; around 0.13% belongs to the top ten. Sequenced input: naive CD4+ T cells sorted from blood. This sample's subset: CD45RA+ positively selected. The sequence derives from a young man in good health. The chain joins TRBV11-2 to TRBJ1-5; a possible D gene is TRBD1 (5 bases). The CDR3 spells CASSLGQGNNQPQHF. In DNA form, the CDR3 reads TGTGCCAGCAGCTTAGGTCAGGGAAACAATCAGCCCCAGCATTTT.